This TCR beta chain was sequenced for a study of CXCR3-negative and CXCR3-positive naive CD8 T cells. Points from the study as a whole: Naive CXCR3-positive cells had TRB CDR3s more hydrophobic than those of CXCR3-negative naive cells. The level of CXCR3 expression partially decreased after cryopreservation; the majority of assays used fresh PBMCs. Because surface CD5 did not distinguish the naive subsets, TCR strength was inferred from TRB CDR3 properties. Diversity was high in both naive subsets and much lower in memory cells.

Each TRB cDNA library was prepared by 5' RACE (with UMI labels). For each CDR3 protein, TCRdb gives one entry from its re-call of the 5' RACE reads, without DNA. Its table records about 94,000 distinct CDR3 sequences. A CD45RO-CCR7+CD27+CD95- phenotype identified naive CD8+ T cells. With regard to this clonotype: What it binds is not known.

The CDR3 is 13 residues long. CDR1 SQVTM and CDR2 ANQGSEA come from the germline V gene. The genes are TRBV29-1 and TRBJ2-7; TCRdb calls TRBD1, which cannot be checked without DNA. This clonotype was sampled from a human donor in good health. Some clones in this sample may be carry-over from other donors' samples. Sequenced sample: naive CXCR3+ CD8+ T cells from blood. Subset given: CD45RO-CCR7+CD27+CD95- naive CD8+ T cells expressing CXCR3 (TNR3+). CDR3 amino acids: CSVEGTGEGEQYF.